A single sample is the source of the 26 T cell receptor beta chains below, sequenced in a study of cytomegalovirus exposure and HLA in healthy donors. The PCR ran on 60 Vbeta and 13 Jbeta primers. Sequencing was performed with immunoSEQ multiplex PCR; in TCRdb, only in-frame clones are kept and a portion is missing. The table records around 100,000 clones, approximately 70% of them present only once. Sequencing was performed on PBMCs. The receptors originated from a man in his thirties or forties in good health and CMV-seropositive.

The chain uses TRBV6-1 and TRBJ2-2; 7 bases align to TRBD1. The CDR3 covers 14 residues. The germline CDR1 and CDR2 sequences are MNHNS and SASEGT. J gave up 7 bases and V 6 bases, and 8 bases lay outside the gene matches. The CDR3 DNA is TGTGCCAGCAGGAAGGGACAGTGGAACGGGGAGCTGTTTTTT. Its translation is CASRKGQWNGELFF.

The chain combines TRBV18 with TRBJ2-5; D may be TRBD2 (5 bases). The CDR3 totals 13 residues. Trimming shortened V by 3 bases and J by 2 bases, and 7 bases separated the two germline ends. Germline CDR1 and CDR2: KGHSH and LQKENI. The CDR3, as DNA: TGTGCCAGCTCACCGCCGGGACAAGAGACCCAGTACTTC. This sequence encodes CASSPPGQETQYF.

The chain recombines TRBV25-1 with TRBJ1-1; 10 nucleotides agree with TRBD1. V gave up 4 bases and J gave up 11 bases; unmatched junction bases: 4. The V gene's germline CDR1 is MGHDK and CDR2 SYGVNS. The length of the CDR3 is 12 residues. CDR3 loop: CASSGTGGAAFF. CDR3 in DNA: TGTGCCAGCAGTGGGACAGGGGGAGCGGCTTTCTTT.

This clone was counted between two and nine times. The genes are TRBV27 and TRBJ2-7, with unresolved D. Between the trimmed V and J ends, which lost 8 bases and 1 base, there was a span of 9 bases. The CDR3 covers 12 residues. Germline V lookup: CDR1 MNHEY, CDR2 SMNVEV (reference sequence). For the CDR3, the DNA is TGTGCCAGCGGCCGGGTTTCCTACGAGCAGTACTTC. Translated: CASGRVSYEQYF.

The chain has TRBV7-9 and TRBJ2-2; 11 bases map to TRBD2. This CDR3 has 16 amino acids. Germline CDR1 is SEHNR and CDR2 is FQNEAQ (reference sequence). Trimming at V came to 5 bases and at J to 1 base, leaving 3 bases not matched to a gene. The CDR3 sequence is CASSMTSGKNTGELFF. CDR3 DNA: TGTGCCAGCAGCATGACTAGCGGGAAGAACACCGGGGAGCTGTTTTTT. Full variable domain (remainder filled in from reference TRBV7-9 and TRBJ2-2): DTGVSQNPRHKITKRGQNVTFRCDPISEHNRLYWYRQTLGQGPEFLTYFQNEAQLEKSRLLSDRFSAERPKGSFSTLEIQRTEQGDSAMYLCASSMTSGKNTGELFFGEGSRLTVL.

The chain links TRBV10-3 to TRBJ2-1, with 11 bases that match TRBD2. Per the germline V gene, CDR1 is ENHRY and CDR2 is SYGVKD. CDR3 length equals 15 residues. V lost 3 bases, J lost 10 bases, and 8 bases stayed unmatched. CDR3 region: CAISDGLAGGNEQFF. The CDR3 bases are TGTGCCATCAGTGACGGCCTAGCGGGGGGTAACGAGCAGTTCTTC.

V gene TRBV12-5 combines with J gene TRBJ1-2; D is unclear. The CDR3 covers 13 residues. Germline-derived CDR1 and CDR2 are LGHNT and FRNRAP. V shed 6 bases and J shed 7 bases, with 15 bases lying between them. The CDR3 DNA is TGTGCTAGTGGATTACGGGTCGAGGGTGGCTACACCTTC. As protein: CASGLRVEGGYTF.

This clone was observed a few times. This CDR3 reads CASSSRGGVDNEQFF. CDR3 DNA: TGCGCCAGCAGCTCACGGGGGGGCGTCGACAATGAGCAGTTCTTC. The chain uses TRBV5-1 and TRBJ2-1; 8 positions agree with TRBD2. This CDR3 spans 15 amino acids. The germline CDR1 and CDR2 sequences are SGHRS and YFSETQ. Trimming at V came to 3 bases and at J to 5 bases, leaving 7 bases not matched to a gene.

This clone has just one count. The chain recombines TRBV6-7 with TRBJ2-7, with 7 positions matching TRBD1. TRBV6-7 counts as an open reading frame of uncertain function. This CDR3 is built from 14 residues. V trimming: 2 bases; J trimming: 3 bases; junction bases outside the gene matches: 4. CDR3 DNA sequence: TGTGCCAGCAGTTACCGCAGGGGGTTCTACGAGCAGTACTTC. Translated: CASSYRRGFYEQYF.

V usage is TRBV5-1 and J usage is TRBJ2-2; 7 positions match TRBD1. Germline values: CDR1 SGHRS, CDR2 YFSETQ. This CDR3 is built from 14 residues. After removal of 4 bases from V and 4 bases from J, the junction contained 4 bases not matched to a gene. CDR3 sequence: CASSRRDSTGELFF. CDR3 bases: TGCGCCAGCAGCCGCCGGGACAGCACCGGGGAGCTGTTTTTT.

This clone was counted once. The chain employs TRBV7-9 and TRBJ2-5; 8 nucleotides match TRBD2. Germline V CDR1 and CDR2: SEHNR, FQNEAQ (reference sequence). After removal of 3 bases from V and 4 bases from J, the junction contained 4 bases not matched to a gene. The CDR3 is made up of 14 amino acids. CDR3 in DNA: TGTGCCAGCAGCTTCAGCGGGGGTGGAGAGACCCAGTACTTC. This codes for CASSFSGGGETQYF.

This chain links TRBV7-8 with TRBJ2-5; TRBD2 agrees at 10 bases. Looked up from germline, CDR1 is SGHVS and CDR2 is FQNEAQ. The CDR3 sequence is 16 residues long. V lost 2 bases to trimming and J lost 5 bases; unmatched junction nucleotides: 8. The CDR3 sequence is CASSLLAGGTMETQYF. The DNA of the CDR3 is TGTGCCAGCAGCTTATTAGCGGGGGGAACTATGGAGACCCAGTACTTC.

In its sample, this clone was seen a few times. The chain carries TRBV27 and TRBJ2-7, with D possibly matching TRBD1 (5 bases). Deletions cut 3 bases from V and 2 bases from J, with 8 bases between. The CDR3 is 13 residues long. Germline CDR1 is MNHEY and CDR2 is SMNVEV (reference sequence). CDR3 protein: CASSFRGTYEQYF. In DNA form, the CDR3 reads TGTGCCAGCAGTTTTAGGGGAACCTACGAGCAGTACTTC.

This sequence joins TRBV4-2 and TRBJ2-3; 10 bases agree with TRBD2. From germline, CDR1 is LGHNA and CDR2 YNFKEQ. This CDR3 has 17 residues. J was trimmed by 1 base and V by 0 bases; bases with no gene match: 4. CDR3 nucleotide sequence: TGTGCCAGCAGCCAAGAAGCGGGGGGGCCCGGCACAGATACGCAGTATTTT. Translation gives CASSQEAGGPGTDTQYF.

This chain links TRBV13 with TRBJ2-3, with D unclear. CDR3 length equals 17 residues. Germline CDR1 is PRHDT and CDR2 is FYEKMQ (reference sequence). V was clipped by 5 bases and J by 0 bases, with 18 bases between them. CDR3 nucleotides: TGTGCCAGCAGCCCGGAGAGAGTCGATTCTAGCACAGATACGCAGTATTTT. As protein: CASSPERVDSSTDTQYF.

The V and J genes are TRBV7-6 and TRBJ1-4; possible D gene TRBD1, 6 bases. CDR3 length: 14 residues. Germline values: CDR1 SGHVS, CDR2 FNYEAQ. V lost 3 bases, J lost 7 bases, and 12 bases lay in between. The DNA of the CDR3 is TGTGCCAGCAGCTTGGCGGCAGGGGTTGAAAAACTGTTTTTT. Translating gives CASSLAAGVEKLFF.

This clone was counted many times. This chain connects TRBV5-5 to TRBJ1-2; D gene unclear. This CDR3 is built from 13 residues. CDR1 is SGHKS, CDR2 YYEKEE, per germline (reference sequence). V was cut by 1 base and J by 4 bases, with 8 bases left in between. CDR3 coding DNA: TGTGCCAGCAGCTTGCCTCCTAGCTATGGCTACACCTTC. It specifies CASSLPPSYGYTF.

The V call is TRBV30, the J call TRBJ2-5; tentative D call: TRBD2 (5 bases). The length of the CDR3 is 15 residues. From germline, CDR1 is GTSNPN and CDR2 SVGIG (reference sequence). The V end was cut by 0 bases, the J end by 2 bases, with 13 bases between. Written as DNA, the CDR3 is TGTGCCTGGAGTGTTGAGACTACTCCTCAAGAGACCCAGTACTTC. Protein product: CAWSVETTPQETQYF.

The rearrangement uses TRBV5-1 and TRBJ2-7; 7 bases are shared with TRBD1. The CDR3 sequence is 14 residues long. The V gene end was trimmed by 0 bases and the J gene end by 4 bases; junction bases not matched to a gene: 4. The germline CDR1 and CDR2 sequences are SGHRS and YFSETQ. In nucleotides, the CDR3 is TGCGCCAGCAGCTTGGAAGGGGGCGTTTACGAGCAGTACTTC. It translates to CASSLEGGVYEQYF.

This chain joins TRBV15 and TRBJ2-2; D remains ambiguous. Germline values: CDR1 LNHNV, CDR2 YYDKDF (reference sequence). CDR3 length: 14 amino acids. V lost 6 bases, J lost 5 bases, and 13 bases lay in between. The chain's CDR3 is CATSPYISTGELFF. The CDR3 DNA is TGTGCCACCAGTCCTTATATTTCTACCGGGGAGCTGTTTTTT.

This chain uses TRBV5-4 with TRBJ1-2; D ambiguous. V lost 0 bases and J 8 bases, leaving 11 bases between the germline ends. CDR1 and CDR2 (germline): SGHNT, YYREEE (reference sequence). This CDR3 is built from 13 residues. CDR3 sequence: CASSLGLSGGYTF. The CDR3 bases are TGTGCCAGCAGCTTGGGCCTATCGGGAGGCTACACCTTC.

This chain links TRBV5-1 with TRBJ2-7; 11 nucleotides agree with TRBD1. The CDR3 covers 14 residues. V was clipped by 4 bases and J by 6 bases; unmatched bases: 6. Germline values: CDR1 SGHRS, CDR2 YFSETQ. CDR3 sequence reads: CASSPGTGGTEQYF. Here the CDR3 DNA reads TGCGCCAGCAGCCCGGGGACAGGGGGGACCGAGCAGTACTTC. Supplemented by reference TRBV5-1 and TRBJ2-7, the full variable domain reads KAGVTQTPRYLIKTRGQQVTLSCSPISGHRSVSWYQQTPGQGLQFLFEYFSETQRNKGNFPGRFSGRQFSNSRSEMNVSTLELGDSALYLCASSPGTGGTEQYFGPGTRLTVT.

This clone has only a few counts. Written as DNA, the CDR3 is TGTGCCAGCAGCCCGGGAGGAGATGGCTACACCTTC. Its translation is CASSPGGDGYTF. The chain uses TRBV7-9 and TRBJ1-2; no clear D. Germline V gives CDR1 SEHNR, CDR2 FQNEAQ (reference sequence). V gave up 5 bases and J gave up 6 bases, with 10 bases separating them. This CDR3 has 12 residues. The entire variable domain, with the rest obtained from reference TRBV7-9 and TRBJ1-2, is as follows: DTGVSQNPRHKITKRGQNVTFRCDPISEHNRLYWYRQTLGQGPEFLTYFQNEAQLEKSRLLSDRFSAERPKGSFSTLEIQRTEQGDSAMYLCASSPGGDGYTFGSGTRLTVV.

The V and J genes are TRBV5-1 and TRBJ2-5; 13 bases align to TRBD2. Unmatched junction bases numbered 5, after V lost 4 bases and J lost 5 bases. The CDR3 is 15 amino acids. Germline V CDR1 and CDR2: SGHRS, YFSETQ. The CDR3 DNA is TGCGCCAGCAGCGCGGGACTAGCGGGGAGGGAGACCCAGTACTTC. It codes for CASSAGLAGRETQYF.

This clone was seen a few times. The gene calls are TRBV10-3 and TRBJ1-5, with 7 nucleotides matching TRBD1. The V gene's germline CDR1 is ENHRY and CDR2 SYGVKD. The length of the CDR3 is 14 residues. The V gene end was trimmed by 2 bases and the J gene end by 8 bases; junction bases not matched to a gene: 6. This chain's CDR3 is CAISEGTAWEPQHF. In DNA, the CDR3 is TGTGCCATCAGTGAGGGGACAGCATGGGAGCCCCAGCATTTT.

V is TRBV6-5 and J is TRBJ2-7; D possibly corresponds to TRBD1 (5 bases). Between the trimmed V and J ends, which lost 0 bases and 5 bases, there was a span of 11 bases. Germline V CDR1 and CDR2: MNHEY, SVGAGI. The CDR3 is 14 residues long. Written as DNA, the CDR3 is TGTGCCAGCAGTTACTCGACCTCAGGGCACGAGCAGTACTTC. Its translation is CASSYSTSGHEQYF.